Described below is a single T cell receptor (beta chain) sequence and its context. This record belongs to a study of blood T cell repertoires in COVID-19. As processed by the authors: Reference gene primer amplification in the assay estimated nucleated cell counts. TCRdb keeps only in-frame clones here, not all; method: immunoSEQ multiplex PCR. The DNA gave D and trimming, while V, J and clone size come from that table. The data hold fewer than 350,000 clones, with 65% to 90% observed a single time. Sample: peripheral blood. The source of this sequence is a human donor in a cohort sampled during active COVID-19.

For the CDR3, the DNA is TGTGCCAGCAGCCAAGAGGGGCAGGGGATGCGTCAGTACTTC. Residues: CASSQEGQGMRQYF. The rearrangement uses TRBV3-1 (or the pseudogene TRBV3-2) and TRBJ2-7, with D perhaps matching TRBD1 (6 bases). With 0 bases removed from V and 10 bases from J, the gap between germline ends came to 16 bases. CDR3 length: 14 residues. Germline V gene lookup returns CDR1 LGHDT and CDR2 YNNKEL (reference sequence).